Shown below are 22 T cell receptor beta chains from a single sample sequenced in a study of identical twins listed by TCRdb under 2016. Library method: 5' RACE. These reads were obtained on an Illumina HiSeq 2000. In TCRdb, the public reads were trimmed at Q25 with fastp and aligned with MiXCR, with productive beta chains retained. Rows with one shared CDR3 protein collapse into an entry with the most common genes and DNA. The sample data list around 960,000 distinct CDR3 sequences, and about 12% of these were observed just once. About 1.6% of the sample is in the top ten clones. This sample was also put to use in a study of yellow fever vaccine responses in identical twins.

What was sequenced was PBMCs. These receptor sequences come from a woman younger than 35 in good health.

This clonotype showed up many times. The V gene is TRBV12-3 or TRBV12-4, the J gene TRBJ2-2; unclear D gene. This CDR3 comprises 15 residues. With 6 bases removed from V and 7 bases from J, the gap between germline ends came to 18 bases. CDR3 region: CASRLTEARSGELFF. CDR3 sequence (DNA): TGTGCCAGCAGACTCACGGAAGCCCGAAGCGGGGAGCTGTTTTTT.

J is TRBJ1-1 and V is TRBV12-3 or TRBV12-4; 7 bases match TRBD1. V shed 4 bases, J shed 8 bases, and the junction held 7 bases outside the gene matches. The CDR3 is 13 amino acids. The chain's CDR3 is CASSWEGQSEAFF. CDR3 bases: TGTGCCAGCAGTTGGGAGGGACAGTCAGAAGCTTTCTTT.

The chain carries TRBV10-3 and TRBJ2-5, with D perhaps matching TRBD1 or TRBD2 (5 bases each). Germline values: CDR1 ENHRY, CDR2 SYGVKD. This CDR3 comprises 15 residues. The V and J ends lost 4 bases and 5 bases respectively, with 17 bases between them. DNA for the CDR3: TGTGCCATCAGTGGGCCGGGGCCAAGTCCGGAGACCCAGTACTTC. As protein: CAISGPGPSPETQYF.

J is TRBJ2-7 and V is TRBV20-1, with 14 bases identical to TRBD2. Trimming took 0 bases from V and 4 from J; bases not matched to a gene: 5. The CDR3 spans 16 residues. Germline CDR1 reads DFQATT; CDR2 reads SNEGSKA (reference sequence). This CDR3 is CSARDGTSGSPYEQYF. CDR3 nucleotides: TGCAGTGCTAGAGACGGGACTAGCGGGAGTCCATACGAGCAGTACTTC.

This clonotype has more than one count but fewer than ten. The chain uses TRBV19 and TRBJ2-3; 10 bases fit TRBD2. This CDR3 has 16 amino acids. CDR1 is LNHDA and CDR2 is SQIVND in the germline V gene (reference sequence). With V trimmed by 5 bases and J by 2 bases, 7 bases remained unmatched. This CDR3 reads CASSSRTSGVTDTQYF. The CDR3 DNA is TGTGCCAGTAGTTCCCGGACTAGCGGTGTCACAGATACGCAGTATTTT.

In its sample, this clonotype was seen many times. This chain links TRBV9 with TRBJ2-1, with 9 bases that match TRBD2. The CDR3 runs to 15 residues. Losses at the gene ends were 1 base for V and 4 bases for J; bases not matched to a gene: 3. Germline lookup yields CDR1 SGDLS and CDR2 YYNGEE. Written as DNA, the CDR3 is TGTGCCAGCAGCGTAAATAGCGGGGGTTACAATGAGCAGTTCTTC. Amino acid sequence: CASSVNSGGYNEQFF.

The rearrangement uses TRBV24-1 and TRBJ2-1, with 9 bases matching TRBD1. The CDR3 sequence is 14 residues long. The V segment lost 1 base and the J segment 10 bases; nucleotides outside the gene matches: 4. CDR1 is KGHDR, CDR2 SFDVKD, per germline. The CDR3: CATSDFGDRAEQFF. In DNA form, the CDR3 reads TGTGCCACCAGTGATTTCGGGGACAGGGCAGAGCAGTTCTTC.

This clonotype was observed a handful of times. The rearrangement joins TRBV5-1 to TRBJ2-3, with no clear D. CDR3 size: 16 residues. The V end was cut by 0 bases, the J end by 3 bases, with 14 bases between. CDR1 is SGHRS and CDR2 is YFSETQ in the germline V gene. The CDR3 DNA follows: TGCGCCAGCAGCTTGGCGAAGTCCGTTGCGACAGATACGCAGTATTTT. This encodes CASSLAKSVATDTQYF. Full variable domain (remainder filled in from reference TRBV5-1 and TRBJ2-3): KAGVTQTPRYLIKTRGQQVTLSCSPISGHRSVSWYQQTPGQGLQFLFEYFSETQRNKGNFPGRFSGRQFSNSRSEMNVSTLELGDSALYLCASSLAKSVATDTQYFGPGTRLTVL.

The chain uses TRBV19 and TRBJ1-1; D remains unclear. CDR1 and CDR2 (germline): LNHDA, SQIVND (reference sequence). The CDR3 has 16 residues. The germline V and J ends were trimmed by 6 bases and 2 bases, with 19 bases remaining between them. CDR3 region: CASSEYLGRKNTEAFF. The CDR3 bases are TGTGCCAGTAGCGAGTACCTTGGACGGAAAAACACTGAAGCTTTCTTT.

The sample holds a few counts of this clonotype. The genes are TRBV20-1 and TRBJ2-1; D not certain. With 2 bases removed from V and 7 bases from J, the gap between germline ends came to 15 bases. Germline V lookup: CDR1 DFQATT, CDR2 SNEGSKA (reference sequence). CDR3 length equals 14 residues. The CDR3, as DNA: TGCAGTGCTAGATCCCCGCTTTTCTCGAATGAGCAGTTCTTC. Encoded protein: CSARSPLFSNEQFF.

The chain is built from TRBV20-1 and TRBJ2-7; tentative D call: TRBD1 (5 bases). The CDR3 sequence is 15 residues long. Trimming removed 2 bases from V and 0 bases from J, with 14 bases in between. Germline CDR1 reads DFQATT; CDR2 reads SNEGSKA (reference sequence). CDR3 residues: CSARIPGRSSYEQYF. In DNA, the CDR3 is TGCAGTGCTAGAATTCCAGGGCGTAGCTCCTACGAGCAGTACTTC.

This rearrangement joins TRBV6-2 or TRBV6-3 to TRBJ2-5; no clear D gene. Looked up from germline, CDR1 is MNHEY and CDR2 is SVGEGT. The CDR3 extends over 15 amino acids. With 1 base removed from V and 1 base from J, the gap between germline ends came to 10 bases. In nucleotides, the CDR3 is TGTGCCAGCAGTTACTACGCGACCCCCCAAGAGACCCAGTACTTC. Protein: CASSYYATPQETQYF.

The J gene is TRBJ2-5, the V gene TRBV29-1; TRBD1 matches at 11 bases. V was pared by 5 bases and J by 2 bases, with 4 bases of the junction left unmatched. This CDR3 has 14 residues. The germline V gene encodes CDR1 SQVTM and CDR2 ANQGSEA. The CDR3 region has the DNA TGCAGCGTTACCGGGACAGGGGGGCAAGAGACCCAGTACTTC. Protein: CSVTGTGGQETQYF. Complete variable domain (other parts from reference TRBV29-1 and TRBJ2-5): SAVISQKPSRDICQRGTSLTIQCQVDSQVTMMFWYRQQPGQSLTLIATANQGSEATYESGFVIDKFPISRPNLTFSTLTVSNMSPEDSSIYLCSVTGTGGQETQYFGPGTRLLVL.

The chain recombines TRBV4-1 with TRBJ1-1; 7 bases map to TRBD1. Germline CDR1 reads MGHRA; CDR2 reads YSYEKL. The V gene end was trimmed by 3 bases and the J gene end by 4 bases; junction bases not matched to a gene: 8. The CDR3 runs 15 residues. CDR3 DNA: TGCGCCAGCAGCCAGTCCGACAGGGCCAGCACTGAAGCTTTCTTT. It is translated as CASSQSDRASTEAFF.

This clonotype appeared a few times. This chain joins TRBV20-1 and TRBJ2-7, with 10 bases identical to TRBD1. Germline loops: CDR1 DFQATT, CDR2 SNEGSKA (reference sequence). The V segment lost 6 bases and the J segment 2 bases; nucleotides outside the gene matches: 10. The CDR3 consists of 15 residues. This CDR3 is CSAIPRDRGTYEQYF. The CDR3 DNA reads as TGCAGTGCCATACCCCGGGACAGGGGAACCTACGAGCAGTACTTC.

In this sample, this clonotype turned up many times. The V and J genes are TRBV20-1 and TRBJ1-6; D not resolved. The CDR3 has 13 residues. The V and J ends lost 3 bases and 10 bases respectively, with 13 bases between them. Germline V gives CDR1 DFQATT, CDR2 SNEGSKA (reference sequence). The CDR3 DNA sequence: TGCAGTGCTAGTCCTAAACCCGAGTCACCCCTCCACTTT. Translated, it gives CSASPKPESPLHF.

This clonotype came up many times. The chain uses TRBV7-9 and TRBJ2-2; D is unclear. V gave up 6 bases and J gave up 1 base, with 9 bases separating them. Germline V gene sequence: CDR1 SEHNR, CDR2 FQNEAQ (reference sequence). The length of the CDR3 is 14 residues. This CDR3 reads CASSTWRNTGELFF. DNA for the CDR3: TGTGCCAGCAGTACATGGAGGAACACCGGGGAGCTGTTTTTT. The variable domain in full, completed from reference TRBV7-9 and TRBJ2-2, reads DTGVSQNPRHKITKRGQNVTFRCDPISEHNRLYWYRQTLGQGPEFLTYFQNEAQLEKSRLLSDRFSAERPKGSFSTLEIQRTEQGDSAMYLCASSTWRNTGELFFGEGSRLTVL.

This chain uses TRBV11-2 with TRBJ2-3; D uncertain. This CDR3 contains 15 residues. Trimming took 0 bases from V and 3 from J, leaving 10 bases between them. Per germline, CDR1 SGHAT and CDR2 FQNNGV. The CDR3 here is CASSLEGMRTDTQYF. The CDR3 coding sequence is TGTGCCAGCAGCTTAGAAGGGATGAGAACAGATACGCAGTATTTT. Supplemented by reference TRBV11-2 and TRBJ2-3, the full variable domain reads EAGVAQSPRYKIIEKRQSVAFWCNPISGHATLYWYQQILGQGPKLLIQFQNNGVVDDSQLPKDRFSAERLKGVDSTLKIQPAKLEDSAVYLCASSLEGMRTDTQYFGPGTRLTVL.

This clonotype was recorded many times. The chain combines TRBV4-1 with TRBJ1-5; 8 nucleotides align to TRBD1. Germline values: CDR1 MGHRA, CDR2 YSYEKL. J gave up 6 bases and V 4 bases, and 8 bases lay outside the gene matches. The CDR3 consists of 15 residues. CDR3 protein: CASSPLGTGGQPQHF. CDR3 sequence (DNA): TGCGCCAGCAGCCCCCTCGGTACAGGGGGTCAGCCCCAGCATTTT.

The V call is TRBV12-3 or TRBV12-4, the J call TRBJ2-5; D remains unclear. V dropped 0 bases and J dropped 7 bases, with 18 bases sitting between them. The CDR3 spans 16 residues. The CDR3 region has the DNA TGTGCCAGCAGTTTAGCGGATACAGTGGCCGTATGGACCCAGTACTTC. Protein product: CASSLADTVAVWTQYF.

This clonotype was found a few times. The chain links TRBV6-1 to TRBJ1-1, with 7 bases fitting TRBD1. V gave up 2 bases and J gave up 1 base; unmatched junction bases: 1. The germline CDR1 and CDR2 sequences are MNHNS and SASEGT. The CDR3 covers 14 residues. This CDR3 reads CASSEYRGNTEAFF. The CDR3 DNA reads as TGTGCCAGCAGTGAATACAGGGGGAACACTGAAGCTTTCTTT.

CDR3 sequence reads: CASSLGLSGGREQYF. CDR3 nucleotide sequence: TGTGCCAGCAGCTTAGGTCTGTCGGGAGGGAGGGAGCAGTACTTC. The chain links TRBV7-8 to TRBJ2-7; 8 bases match TRBD2. This CDR3 comprises 15 residues. CDR1 is SGHVS and CDR2 is FQNEAQ in the germline V gene. The V and J ends lost 1 base and 7 bases, in that order; junction bases with no gene match: 9.